One sample yielded the 5 T cell receptor beta chains listed below, sequenced in a study of cytomegalovirus exposure and HLA in healthy donors. The PCR used 60 Vbeta and 13 Jbeta primers. Only in-frame clones appear in the TCRdb table, and some are missing; sequencing was by immunoSEQ multiplex PCR. The sample carries around 61,000 clones, 89% recorded once. The sequenced sample was PBMCs. Receptors were obtained from a man between 25 and 39 years old in good health and CMV-seropositive.

In nucleotides, the CDR3 is TGTGCCAGCTGGAAGCGGGAGGGCACAATAGGGGAGCAGTTCTTC. Its protein product is CASWKREGTIGEQFF. The chain carries TRBV6-5 and TRBJ2-1, with TRBD2 matching over 10 bases. The CDR3 is 15 amino acids. The trim removed 8 bases at V and 10 bases at J, leaving 14 bases unmatched. Germline V lookup: CDR1 MNHEY, CDR2 SVGAGI.

The V and J genes are TRBV19 and TRBJ2-3; TRBD2 matches at 8 bases. This CDR3 spans 16 amino acids. Trimming cost V 4 bases and J 2 bases; bases outside gene matches: 8. The germline gives CDR1 LNHDA, CDR2 SQIVND (reference sequence). CDR3 residues: CASSTDAGLDTDTQYF. The CDR3 bases are TGTGCCAGTAGTACAGACGCGGGACTAGACACAGATACGCAGTATTTT.

This clone was counted a single time. The V call is TRBV2, the J call TRBJ2-6; no clear D gene. The CDR3 runs to 12 residues. The V and J ends lost 10 bases and 4 bases respectively, with 8 bases between them. CDR1 is SNHLY, CDR2 FYNNEI, per germline. CDR3: CATSEGANVLTF. The CDR3 DNA reads TGTGCCACTTCTGAGGGGGCCAACGTCCTGACTTTC.

V is TRBV5-6 and J is TRBJ2-2; 14 nucleotides line up with TRBD2. Unmatched junction bases numbered 5, after V lost 4 bases and J lost 6 bases. The CDR3 extends over 16 amino acids. Germline lookup yields CDR1 SGHDT and CDR2 YYEEEE. CDR3 amino acids: CASSMGLAGVAGELFF. For the CDR3, the DNA is TGTGCCAGCAGCATGGGACTAGCGGGAGTGGCCGGGGAGCTGTTTTTT.

The chain couples TRBV6-5 to TRBJ2-2; 7 nucleotides match TRBD1. Germline assignment: CDR1 MNHEY and CDR2 SVGAGI. This CDR3 region has 15 residues. Trimming removed 6 bases from V and 6 bases from J; junction bases left unmatched: 10. The CDR3 loop reads CASSWDRRSAGELFF. CDR3 coding DNA: TGTGCCAGCAGCTGGGACAGAAGGAGTGCCGGGGAGCTGTTTTTT.